The entry below describes one TCR beta chain. Its antigen is not identified. Germline CDR1 is LNHDA and CDR2 is SQIVND (reference sequence). V was pared by 3 bases and J by 0 bases, with 0 bases of the junction left unmatched. The CDR3 has 15 residues. It was with 60 Vbeta and 13 Jbeta primers that the PCR ran. The assay was immunoSEQ multiplex PCR, and TCRdb's table has in-frame clones only and misses some. The repertoire holds about 140,000 clones, with over 75% as singletons. The source of the sample is a study of cytomegalovirus exposure and HLA in healthy donors. Points from the study as a whole: The authors excluded some V segments, including TRBV6-2 and TRBV6-3, as indistinguishable.

The clonotype was recovered from a woman aged 40-49 years in good health and CMV-seronegative. The source material was PBMCs. The rearrangement joins TRBV19 to TRBJ2-7, with TRBD2 identical over 12 bases. In DNA, the CDR3 is TGTGCCAGTAGTATGACTAGCGGGAGCTCCTACGAGCAGTACTTC. Protein product: CASSMTSGSSYEQYF.